This entry describes one T cell receptor beta chain. The sample originates from a study of T cells in Graves' hyperthyroidism and ophthalmopathy. RNA transcripts were the template for amplifying TCR beta CDR3 regions. The HTBI primer set drove a first-round RT-PCR of the TCR CDR3. TCRdb re-called the multiplex PCR reads through MiXCR, storing one row per CDR3 protein. Here the sample spans 700,000 to 850,000 distinct CDR3 sequences, about a third being singletons. The CDR3 has 11 amino acids. Germline-derived CDR1 and CDR2 are SQVTM and ANQGSEA. J gave up 5 bases and V 8 bases, and 5 bases lay outside the gene matches.

The specimen sequenced was blood. The rearrangement uses TRBV29-1 and TRBJ1-1, with 7 nucleotides matching TRBD1. This clonotype was sampled from a woman between 40 and 55 years old with Graves' hyperthyroidism. The CDR3 reads CSLTGQTEAFF. Here the CDR3 DNA reads TGCAGCCTCACGGGACAGACTGAAGCTTTCTTT.